This TCR beta chain stems from a study of human T cells and chemical hapten exposure. This clonotype was detected many times. The time point was: pre-sensitization, week 0. Treatment denoted: therapeutic diphenylcyclopropenone sensitization with weekly scalp DPC. V was shortened by 0 bases and J by 7 bases, with 12 bases between the two germline ends. The CDR3 has 13 amino acids. Germline lookup yields CDR1 DFQATT and CDR2 SNEGSKA (reference sequence). TCRdb independently ran MiXCR on the RACE reads; one entry per CDR3 protein. The sample has 300,000 to 400,000 distinct CDR3 sequences, more than 4.5% seen once.

The TCR was taken from a woman in her fifties or sixties with alopecia areata. Some clones in this sample may be carry-over from other donors' samples. This chain connects TRBV20-1 to TRBJ1-1; D ambiguous. The sequences come from whole blood, collected in connection with sensitization to the hapten diphenylcyclopropenone (DPC). This CDR3 reads CSARDPSWGEAFF. CDR3 nucleotide sequence: TGCAGTGCTAGAGACCCGTCGTGGGGTGAAGCTTTCTTT.